One sample yielded the 21 T cell receptor beta chains listed below, sequenced in a study of cytomegalovirus exposure and HLA in healthy donors. The PCR had 60 Vbeta and 13 Jbeta primers. The method was immunoSEQ multiplex PCR; TCRdb's version includes in-frame clones alone and lacks a portion of them. The sample yields some 180,000 clones, nearly 80% seen once. The sequencing input was PBMCs. These receptors were collected from a female donor in good health and CMV-seronegative.

This chain connects TRBV9 to TRBJ1-2, with 7 bases that match TRBD1. The CDR3 has 15 amino acids. J gave up 3 bases and V 0 bases, and 5 bases lay outside the gene matches. CDR1 and CDR2 (germline): SGDLS, YYNGEE. The DNA of the CDR3 is TGTGCCAGCAGCGTAGATCAGACAGGGCACTATGGCTACACCTTC. Its translation is CASSVDQTGHYGYTF. Complete variable domain (other parts from reference TRBV9 and TRBJ1-2): DSGVTQTPKHLITATGQRVTLRCSPRSGDLSVYWYQQSLDQGLQFLIQYYNGEERAKGNILERFSAQQFPDLHSELNLSSLELGDSALYFCASSVDQTGHYGYTFGSGTRLTVV.

J is TRBJ1-2 and V is TRBV6-6; 10 nucleotides line up with TRBD1. Trimming at V came to 5 bases and at J to 4 bases, leaving 4 bases not matched to a gene. Per the germline V gene, CDR1 is MNHNY and CDR2 is SVGAGI (reference sequence). This CDR3 has 14 amino acids. The CDR3 DNA reads as TGTGCCAGCAGTGACAGGGGGCACAGCTATGGCTACACCTTC. Translation gives CASSDRGHSYGYTF.

This chain uses TRBV30 with TRBJ2-1, with D possibly being TRBD2 (7 bases). The V gene lost 5 bases and the J gene lost 4 bases, with 12 bases spanning the gap. The length of the CDR3 is 13 residues. The germline V gene encodes CDR1 GTSNPN and CDR2 SVGIG (reference sequence). The CDR3 DNA sequence: TGTGCCTGGCGGACAGCGGGATACAATGAGCAGTTCTTC. Protein: CAWRTAGYNEQFF.

CDR3 region: CASSSLTGGTGELFF. CDR3 nucleotide sequence: TGCGCCAGCAGCTCCCTAACAGGGGGCACCGGGGAGCTGTTTTTT. This chain joins TRBV5-1 and TRBJ2-2; TRBD1 agrees at 8 bases. CDR1 is SGHRS and CDR2 is YFSETQ in the germline V gene. The CDR3 has 15 residues. V dropped 3 bases and J dropped 4; count of bases not matched to a gene: 5.

This clone was detected once. The chain employs TRBV12-5 and TRBJ1-2, with unresolved D. The germline CDR1 and CDR2 sequences are LGHNT and FRNRAP. The CDR3 spans 14 residues. V dropped 4 bases and J dropped 4 bases, with 13 bases sitting between them. The CDR3 DNA follows: TGTGCTAGTGGTTCAACGACGGGGTTCTATGGCTACACCTTC. It codes for CASGSTTGFYGYTF. The full variable domain, completed using reference TRBV12-5 and TRBJ1-2, is DARVTQTPRHKVTEMGQEVTMRCQPILGHNTVFWYRQTMMQGLELLAYFRNRAPLDDSGMPKDRFSAEMPDATLATLKIQPSEPRDSAVYFCASGSTTGFYGYTFGSGTRLTVV.

The chain recombines TRBV12-5 with TRBJ2-1, with 8 bases aligning to TRBD1. Germline CDR1 is LGHNT and CDR2 is FRNRAP. The CDR3 has 17 amino acids. The trim removed 6 bases at V and 3 bases at J, leaving 13 bases unmatched. CDR3 DNA: TGTGCTAGTGGCCCGCCGTCGGACAGGGTGAACTACAATGAGCAGTTCTTC. Translated: CASGPPSDRVNYNEQFF.

The V and J genes are TRBV29-1 and TRBJ2-3, with D perhaps matching TRBD1 (5 bases). The CDR3 extends over 14 amino acids. CDR1 and CDR2 from the germline V gene are SQVTM and ANQGSEA. With 5 bases removed from V and 2 bases from J, the gap between germline ends came to 14 bases. This chain's CDR3 is CSVQWGSTTDTQYF. CDR3 DNA: TGCAGCGTTCAGTGGGGCTCCACCACAGATACGCAGTATTTT.

For the CDR3, the DNA is TGTGCCAGCAGTTTAGCAGGGCGAGAGACCCAGTACTTC. This gives the protein CASSLAGRETQYF. The V gene is TRBV28, the J gene TRBJ2-5, with D perhaps TRBD1 (5 bases). The germline CDR1 and CDR2 sequences are MDHEN and SYDVKM. The CDR3 runs to 13 residues. V was shortened by 2 bases and J by 4 bases, with 8 bases between the two germline ends.

In its sample, this clone was seen once. The chain recombines TRBV6-6 with TRBJ2-7, with 8 bases identical to TRBD2. The CDR3 has 14 amino acids. V was pared by 5 bases and J by 4 bases, with 7 bases of the junction left unmatched. Germline values: CDR1 MNHNY, CDR2 SVGAGI (reference sequence). CDR3 nucleotides: TGTGCCAGCAGTACCGGGACTAGTACGTACGAGCAGTACTTC. Its translation: CASSTGTSTYEQYF.

The chain couples TRBV11-3 to TRBJ2-2, with 10 bases fitting TRBD2. Germline CDR1 is SGHNT and CDR2 is YENEEA. Germline trimming cut 5 bases from V and 7 bases from J; bases unmatched to any gene: 7. This CDR3 spans 15 amino acids. The CDR3 loop is CASSEREGRLGELFF. Written as DNA, the CDR3 is TGTGCCAGCAGCGAGCGGGAGGGCCGGCTCGGGGAGCTGTTTTTT.

The chain uses TRBV27 and TRBJ1-1; tentative D call: TRBD1 (6 bases). Trimming stripped 2 bases from V and 1 base from J, with 8 bases between. The germline gives CDR1 MNHEY, CDR2 SMNVEV (reference sequence). The CDR3 spans 14 residues. This CDR3 reads CASSLVRGNTEAFF. CDR3 in DNA: TGTGCCAGCAGTTTAGTCAGGGGGAACACTGAAGCTTTCTTT.

The V gene is TRBV27, the J gene TRBJ2-1; TRBD2 aligns across 9 bases. The CDR3 covers 16 residues. The germline V gene encodes CDR1 MNHEY and CDR2 SMNVEV (reference sequence). V lost 3 bases to trimming and J lost 4 bases; unmatched junction nucleotides: 7. The CDR3 protein is CASSFYRREGYNEQFF. The DNA of the CDR3 is TGTGCCAGCAGTTTCTACAGGCGGGAGGGGTACAATGAGCAGTTCTTC.

The chain employs TRBV5-4 and TRBJ2-1; tentatively, D is TRBD2 (5 bases). The CDR3 is made up of 15 amino acids. Trimming took 2 bases from V and 1 from J, leaving 10 bases between them. In germline, CDR1 is SGHNT, CDR2 YYREEE (reference sequence). The CDR3 sequence is CASSFDGNSYNEQFF. CDR3 DNA: TGTGCCAGCAGCTTCGACGGGAATTCCTACAATGAGCAGTTCTTC.

The chain employs TRBV7-2 and TRBJ2-7; no clear D. The CDR3 extends over 13 amino acids. Germline V gene lookup returns CDR1 SGHTA and CDR2 FQGNSA. Trimming left V 1 base short and J 3 bases short, with 7 bases between. CDR3 residues: CASSLVPGYEQYF. Written as DNA, the CDR3 is TGTGCCAGCAGCTTAGTCCCGGGCTACGAGCAGTACTTC.

A few counts support this clone. V gene TRBV5-4 combines with J gene TRBJ1-6; 11 bases are a match to TRBD1. CDR3 length equals 16 residues. J was trimmed by 7 bases and V by 4 bases; bases with no gene match: 7. Germline CDR1 is SGHNT and CDR2 is YYREEE (reference sequence). This CDR3 reads CASSARTGGGNSPLHF. The CDR3, as DNA: TGTGCCAGCAGCGCAAGGACAGGGGGCGGAAATTCACCCCTCCACTTT.

The chain is built from TRBV6-1 and TRBJ1-2; 7 nucleotides align to TRBD1. In germline, CDR1 is MNHNS, CDR2 SASEGT. J gave up 5 bases and V 0 bases, and 6 bases lay outside the gene matches. CDR3 size: 15 residues. CDR3 sequence reads: CASSEAAHRGYGYTF. CDR3 bases: TGTGCCAGCAGTGAAGCCGCGCACAGGGGTTATGGCTACACCTTC.

The CDR3 nucleotides read TGTGCCTGGCGGACCGGGACAGGGGGCTGGGAGACCCAGTACTTC. Translating gives CAWRTGTGGWETQYF. The chain carries TRBV30 and TRBJ2-5; 12 bases align to TRBD1. After removal of 5 bases from V and 5 bases from J, the junction contained 9 bases not matched to a gene. Germline CDR1 reads GTSNPN; CDR2 reads SVGIG (reference sequence). This CDR3 is built from 15 residues.

The rearrangement joins TRBV19 to TRBJ2-1, with TRBD1 as a possible D gene (6 bases). The CDR3 runs 13 residues. The germline CDR1 and CDR2 sequences are LNHDA and SQIVND (reference sequence). The V end lost 5 bases, the J end lost 2 bases, and 7 bases lay between the germline ends. CDR3 sequence (DNA): TGTGCCAGTAGTCGGGACACCTACAATGAGCAGTTCTTC. This sequence encodes CASSRDTYNEQFF.

The CDR3 loop is CASSLGTVPTEAFF. The CDR3, as DNA: TGTGCCAGCAGCTTAGGGACAGTGCCAACAGAAGCTTTCTTT. This rearrangement joins TRBV7-9 to TRBJ1-1, with TRBD1 as a possible D gene (6 bases). V gave up 1 base and J gave up 8 bases, with 14 bases separating them. The CDR3 contains 14 residues. Germline V lookup: CDR1 SEHNR, CDR2 FQNEAQ (reference sequence).

This clone occurred a few times. This rearrangement joins TRBV6-5 to TRBJ1-2; tentatively, D is TRBD1 (5 bases). This CDR3 region has 15 residues. The germline V and J ends were trimmed by 2 bases and 4 bases, with 14 bases remaining between them. In germline, CDR1 is MNHEY, CDR2 SVGAGI. The CDR3 bases are TGTGCCAGCAGTTACCAGGCTGGGGGGTTCTATGGCTACACCTTC. It translates to CASSYQAGGFYGYTF.

The chain carries TRBV7-9 and TRBJ1-1; TRBD1 aligns across 10 bases. CDR1 SEHNR and CDR2 FQNEAQ come from the germline V gene (reference sequence). The V and J ends lost 5 bases and 5 bases, in that order; junction bases with no gene match: 11. This CDR3 comprises 16 residues. The CDR3 spells CASSLTAGTGVTEAFF. In DNA form, the CDR3 reads TGTGCCAGCAGCCTTACTGCCGGGACAGGGGTTACTGAAGCTTTCTTT.